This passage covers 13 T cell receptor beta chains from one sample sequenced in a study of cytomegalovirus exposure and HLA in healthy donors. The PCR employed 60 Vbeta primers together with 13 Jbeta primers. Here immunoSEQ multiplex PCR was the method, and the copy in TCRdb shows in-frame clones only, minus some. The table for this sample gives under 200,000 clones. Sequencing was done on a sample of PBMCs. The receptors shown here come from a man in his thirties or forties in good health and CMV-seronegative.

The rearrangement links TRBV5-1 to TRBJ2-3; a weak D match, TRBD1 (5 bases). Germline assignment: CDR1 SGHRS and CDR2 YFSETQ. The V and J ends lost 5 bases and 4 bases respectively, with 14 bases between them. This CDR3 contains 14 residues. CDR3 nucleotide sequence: TGCGCCAGCAGGAGCTCAGGGATAGCAGATACGCAGTATTTT. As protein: CASRSSGIADTQYF.

The CDR3 coding sequence is TGTGCCAGCAGTAGGAGGGAGGTGGATGAAGCTTTCTTT. Its translation is CASSRREVDEAFF. The chain is built from TRBV27 and TRBJ1-1, with D hard to call. Trimming took 5 bases from V and 7 from J, leaving 14 bases between them. Germline CDR1 reads MNHEY; CDR2 reads SMNVEV (reference sequence). This CDR3 contains 13 residues.

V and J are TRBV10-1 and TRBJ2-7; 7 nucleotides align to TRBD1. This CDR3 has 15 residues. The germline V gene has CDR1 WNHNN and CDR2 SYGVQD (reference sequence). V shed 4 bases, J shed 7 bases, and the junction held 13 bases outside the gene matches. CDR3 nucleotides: TGCGCCAGCAGTGTGGAACAGGGGTTATTGGAGGAGCAGTACTTC. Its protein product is CASSVEQGLLEEQYF.

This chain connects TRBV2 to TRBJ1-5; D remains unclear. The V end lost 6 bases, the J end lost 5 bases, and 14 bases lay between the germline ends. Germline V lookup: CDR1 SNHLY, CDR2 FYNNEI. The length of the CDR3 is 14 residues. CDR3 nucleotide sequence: TGTGCCAGCAGCTCGGACGGGGATCATCAGCCCCAGCATTTT. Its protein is CASSSDGDHQPQHF.

The CDR3 is CASSQGTGGSSPLHF. The CDR3 nucleotides read TGCGCCAGCAGCCAAGGGACAGGGGGAAGCTCACCCCTCCACTTT. The chain combines TRBV4-1 with TRBJ1-6, with 10 bases matching TRBD1. Per germline, CDR1 MGHRA and CDR2 YSYEKL. Losses at the gene ends were 1 base for V and 10 bases for J; bases not matched to a gene: 4. CDR3 length equals 15 residues.

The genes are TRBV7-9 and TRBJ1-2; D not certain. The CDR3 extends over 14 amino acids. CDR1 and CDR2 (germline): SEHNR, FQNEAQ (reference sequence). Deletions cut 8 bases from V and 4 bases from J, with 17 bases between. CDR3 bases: TGTGCCAGCGGACTGGACCAACCCTTCTATGGCTACACCTTC. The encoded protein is CASGLDQPFYGYTF.

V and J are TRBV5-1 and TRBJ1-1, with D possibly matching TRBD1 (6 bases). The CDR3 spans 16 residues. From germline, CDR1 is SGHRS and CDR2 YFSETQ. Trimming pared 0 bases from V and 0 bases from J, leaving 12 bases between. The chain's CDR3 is CASSLVPTGMNTEAFF. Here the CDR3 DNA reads TGCGCCAGCAGCTTGGTTCCCACAGGGATGAACACTGAAGCTTTCTTT.

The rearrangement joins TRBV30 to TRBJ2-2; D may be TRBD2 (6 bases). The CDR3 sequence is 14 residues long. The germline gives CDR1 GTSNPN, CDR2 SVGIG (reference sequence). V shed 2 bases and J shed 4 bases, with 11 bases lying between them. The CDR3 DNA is TGTGCCTGGAGTTCGGGACTTCCCACCGGGGAGCTGTTTTTT. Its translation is CAWSSGLPTGELFF.

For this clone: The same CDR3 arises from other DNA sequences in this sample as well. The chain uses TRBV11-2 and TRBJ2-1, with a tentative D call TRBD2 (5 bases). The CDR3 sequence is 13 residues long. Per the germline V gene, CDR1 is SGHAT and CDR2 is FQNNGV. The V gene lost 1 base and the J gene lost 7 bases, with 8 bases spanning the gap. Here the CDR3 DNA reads TGTGCCAGCAGCTTAGCGGGGAATAATGAGCAGTTCTTC. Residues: CASSLAGNNEQFF.

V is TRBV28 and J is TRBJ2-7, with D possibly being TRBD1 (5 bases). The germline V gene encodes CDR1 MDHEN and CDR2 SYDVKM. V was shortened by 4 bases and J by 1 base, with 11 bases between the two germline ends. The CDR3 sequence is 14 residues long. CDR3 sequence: CASSSYSGSYEQYF. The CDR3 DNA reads TGTGCCAGCAGTTCTTACTCAGGGTCCTACGAGCAGTACTTC.

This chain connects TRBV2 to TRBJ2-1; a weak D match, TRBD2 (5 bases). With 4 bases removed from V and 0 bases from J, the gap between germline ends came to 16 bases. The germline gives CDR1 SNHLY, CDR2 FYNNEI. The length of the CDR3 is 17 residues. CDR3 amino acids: CASSGSVAGLSYNEQFF. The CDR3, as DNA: TGTGCCAGCAGTGGATCGGTAGCAGGACTCTCCTACAATGAGCAGTTCTTC.

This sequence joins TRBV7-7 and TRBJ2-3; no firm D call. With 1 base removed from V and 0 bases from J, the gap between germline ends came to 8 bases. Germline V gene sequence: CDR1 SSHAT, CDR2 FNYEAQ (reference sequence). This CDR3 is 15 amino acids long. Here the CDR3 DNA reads TGTGCCAGCAGCTTAGGCAGATCTAGCACAGATACGCAGTATTTT. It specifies CASSLGRSSTDTQYF.

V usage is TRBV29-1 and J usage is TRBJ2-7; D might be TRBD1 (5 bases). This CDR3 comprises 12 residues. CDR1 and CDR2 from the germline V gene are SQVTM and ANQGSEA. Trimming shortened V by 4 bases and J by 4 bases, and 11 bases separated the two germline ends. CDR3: CSVGQKQYEQYF. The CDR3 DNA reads TGCAGCGTTGGACAGAAGCAGTACGAGCAGTACTTC.